The present T cell receptor (beta chain) was sequenced within a study of blood T cell repertoires in COVID-19. The overall study: Material from acute and convalescent COVID-19 was sourced from the United States, Italy and Spain. From T cells, B-cell-depleted T cells, or PBMCs came the material, which was cDNA or gDNA.

This CDR3 region has 12 residues. From germline, CDR1 is MNHEY and CDR2 SVGAGI. V lost 4 bases to trimming and J lost 8 bases; unmatched junction nucleotides: 0. As handled by the study authors: Using reference gene primer amplification, nucleated cell counts were estimated. Clones were read by immunoSEQ multiplex PCR, and TCRdb kept only the in-frame ones, dropping some. V and J calls and clone size are those listed in that table; D and trimming were worked out from the DNA. The sample consists of approximately 170,000 clones, more than 85% of them appearing once. The TCR sequence derives from a woman aged 80 or over in a cohort sampled during active or convalescent COVID-19. The chain employs TRBV6-5 and TRBJ1-4; 8 bases are a match to TRBD1. The sample comprised peripheral blood. CDR3 amino acids: CASSWDREKLFF. The CDR3 DNA sequence: TGTGCCAGCAGTTGGGACAGGGAAAAACTGTTTTTT.